The following is a T cell receptor (beta chain) sequence with its context. As processed by the authors: It was from reference gene primer amplification that nucleated cell counts were estimated. The table came from immunoSEQ multiplex PCR; TCRdb's copy has only in-frame clones and leaves some out. V and J calls and clone size are given by that table; D and trimming were obtained from the DNA. The data show tens of thousands of clones, about 81% seen once. The germline V gene has CDR1 SGHDN and CDR2 FVKESK. Trimming cost V 0 bases and J 5 bases; bases outside gene matches: 9. This CDR3 has 16 amino acids. This record comes from a study of blood T cell repertoires in COVID-19. Whole-study context: Acute and convalescent COVID-19 samples came from the United States, Italy and Spain. PBMCs, B-cell-depleted T cells, or T cells provided the cDNA or gDNA that made up the material.

The rearrangement uses TRBV14 and TRBJ1-2, with 7 positions matching TRBD1. Specimen: peripheral blood. The sequence was obtained from a human donor in a cohort sampled during active COVID-19. The CDR3 spells CASSQDLGQAEYGYTF. The CDR3, as DNA: TGTGCCAGCAGCCAAGATCTAGGACAGGCCGAATATGGCTACACCTTC.